This T cell receptor (beta chain) was obtained from a study of PD-1 blockade in classical Hodgkin lymphoma. This clone was seen more than once but under ten times. Its antigen remains unknown. The table came from immunoSEQ multiplex PCR; TCRdb's copy has only in-frame clones and leaves some out. The sample includes under 20,000 clones, around three quarters of them seen just once. Regarding the study as a whole: By cycle point C4D1, TCR diversity had risen significantly in CD4+ cells (but not CD8+ cells).

Noted time point: cycle 4 day 1 (C4D1), after less than seven weeks of nivolumab. All patients relapsed after autologous stem cell transplantation, and brentuximab vedotin exposure varied. Here the sequenced sample was peripheral blood mononuclear cells (PBMCs), taken before the fourth cycle of nivolumab. The sequence was collected from a human donor with classical Hodgkin lymphoma.

In nucleotides, the CDR3 is TGTGCCAGCAGCCAAGATCAAGTCCTGCCCGAGCAGTACTTC. Translation: CASSQDQVLPEQYF. The chain employs TRBV4-2 and TRBJ2-7; no reliable D call. Per the germline V gene, CDR1 is LGHNA and CDR2 is YNFKEQ. With 0 bases removed from V and 6 bases from J, the gap between germline ends came to 12 bases. There are 14 residues in the CDR3.